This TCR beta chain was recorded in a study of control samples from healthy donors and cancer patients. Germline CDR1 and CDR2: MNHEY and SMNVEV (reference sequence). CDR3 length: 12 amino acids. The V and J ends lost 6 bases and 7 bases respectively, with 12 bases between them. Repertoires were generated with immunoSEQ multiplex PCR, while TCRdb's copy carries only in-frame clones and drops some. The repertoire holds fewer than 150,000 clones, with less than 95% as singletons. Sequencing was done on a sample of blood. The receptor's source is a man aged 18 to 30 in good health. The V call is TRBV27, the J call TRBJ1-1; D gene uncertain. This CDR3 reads CASSAAGGEAFF. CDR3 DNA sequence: TGTGCCAGCAGCGCCGCGGGAGGTGAAGCTTTCTTT.